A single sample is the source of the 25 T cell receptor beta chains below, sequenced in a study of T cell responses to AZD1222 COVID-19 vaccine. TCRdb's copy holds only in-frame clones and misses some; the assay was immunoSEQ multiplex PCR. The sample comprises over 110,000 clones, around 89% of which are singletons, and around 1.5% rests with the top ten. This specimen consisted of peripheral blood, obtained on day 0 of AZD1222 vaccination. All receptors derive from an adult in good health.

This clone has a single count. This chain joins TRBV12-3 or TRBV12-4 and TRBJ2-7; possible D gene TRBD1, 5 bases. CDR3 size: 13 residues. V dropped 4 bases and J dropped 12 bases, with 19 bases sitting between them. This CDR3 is CASSSRQRAAWYF. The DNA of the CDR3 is TGTGCCAGCAGTTCACGACAGCGCGCTGCTTGGTACTTC.

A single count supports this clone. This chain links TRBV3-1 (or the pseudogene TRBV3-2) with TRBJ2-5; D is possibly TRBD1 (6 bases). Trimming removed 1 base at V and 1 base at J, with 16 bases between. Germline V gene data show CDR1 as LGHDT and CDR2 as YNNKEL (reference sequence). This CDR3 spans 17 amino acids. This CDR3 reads CASSQVGKGVTQETQYF. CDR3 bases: TGTGCCAGCAGCCAAGTTGGGAAGGGGGTGACCCAAGAGACCCAGTACTTC.

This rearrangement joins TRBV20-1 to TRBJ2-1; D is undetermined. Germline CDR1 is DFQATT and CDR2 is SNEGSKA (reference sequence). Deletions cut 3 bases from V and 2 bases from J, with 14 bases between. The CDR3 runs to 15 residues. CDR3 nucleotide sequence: TGCAGTGCTAGTAGGGTCCTCCCGACCTACAATGAGCAGTTCTTC. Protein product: CSASRVLPTYNEQFF.

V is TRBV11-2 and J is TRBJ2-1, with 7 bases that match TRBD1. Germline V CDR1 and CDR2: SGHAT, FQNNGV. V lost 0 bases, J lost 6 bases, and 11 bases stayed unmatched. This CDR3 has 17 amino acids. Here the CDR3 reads CASSLDGKRGRINEQFF. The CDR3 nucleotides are TGTGCCAGCAGCTTAGATGGGAAAAGGGGGCGGATCAATGAGCAGTTCTTC.

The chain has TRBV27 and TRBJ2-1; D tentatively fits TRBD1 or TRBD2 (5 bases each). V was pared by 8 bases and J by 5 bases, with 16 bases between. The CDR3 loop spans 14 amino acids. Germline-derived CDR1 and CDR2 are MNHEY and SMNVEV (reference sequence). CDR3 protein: CASRGPTGNNEQFF. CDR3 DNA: TGTGCCAGCCGGGGACCAACAGGAAACAATGAGCAGTTCTTC.

In DNA, the CDR3 is TGTGCCTGGAGGGGGACACTTTCGGGGAACTATGGCTACACCTTC. Its protein product is CAWRGTLSGNYGYTF. This rearrangement joins TRBV30 to TRBJ1-2, with D maybe TRBD1 (6 bases). The CDR3 runs 15 residues. Germline CDR1 reads GTSNPN; CDR2 reads SVGIG (reference sequence). V dropped 3 bases and J dropped 2 bases, with 16 bases sitting between them.

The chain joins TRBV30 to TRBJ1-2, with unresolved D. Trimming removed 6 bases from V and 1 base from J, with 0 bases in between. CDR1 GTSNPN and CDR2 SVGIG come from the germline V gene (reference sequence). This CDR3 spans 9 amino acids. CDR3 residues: CACNYGYTF. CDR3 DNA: TGTGCCTGTAACTATGGCTACACCTTC.

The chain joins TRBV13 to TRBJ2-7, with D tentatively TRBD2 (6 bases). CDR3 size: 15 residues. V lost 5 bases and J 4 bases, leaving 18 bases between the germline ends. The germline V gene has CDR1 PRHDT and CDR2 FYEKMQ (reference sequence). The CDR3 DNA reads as TGTGCCAGCAGCCTCCCGGGGGTCGCGGCTTACGAGCAGTACTTC. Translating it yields CASSLPGVAAYEQYF.

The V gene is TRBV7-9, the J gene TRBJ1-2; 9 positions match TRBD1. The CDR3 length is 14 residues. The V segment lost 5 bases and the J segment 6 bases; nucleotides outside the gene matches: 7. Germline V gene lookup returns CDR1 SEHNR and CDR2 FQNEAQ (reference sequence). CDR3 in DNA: TGTGCCAGCAGCAGGACAGGGGCCACGGATGGCTACACCTTC. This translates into CASSRTGATDGYTF. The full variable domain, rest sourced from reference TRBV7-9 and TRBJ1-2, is DTGVSQNPRHKITKRGQNVTFRCDPISEHNRLYWYRQTLGQGPEFLTYFQNEAQLEKSRLLSDRFSAERPKGSFSTLEIQRTEQGDSAMYLCASSRTGATDGYTFGSGTRLTVV.

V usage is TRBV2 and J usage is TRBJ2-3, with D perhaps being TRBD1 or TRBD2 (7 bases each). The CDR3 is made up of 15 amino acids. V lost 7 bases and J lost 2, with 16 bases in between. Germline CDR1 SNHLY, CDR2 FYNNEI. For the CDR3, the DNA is TGTGCCAGCAAGGGAGGGACAGCAACCACAGATACGCAGTATTTT. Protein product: CASKGGTATTDTQYF.

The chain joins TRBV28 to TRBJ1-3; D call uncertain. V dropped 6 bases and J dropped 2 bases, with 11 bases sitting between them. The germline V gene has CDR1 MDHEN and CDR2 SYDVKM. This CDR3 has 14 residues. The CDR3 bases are TGTGCCAGCAGCCAAATCATGGCTGGAAACACCATATATTTT. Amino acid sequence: CASSQIMAGNTIYF.

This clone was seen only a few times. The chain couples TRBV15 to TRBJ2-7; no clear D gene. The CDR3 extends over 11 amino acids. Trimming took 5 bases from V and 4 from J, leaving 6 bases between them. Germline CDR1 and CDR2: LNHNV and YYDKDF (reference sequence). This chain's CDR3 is CATSAQYEQYF. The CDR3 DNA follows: TGTGCCACCAGCGCGCAATACGAGCAGTACTTC.

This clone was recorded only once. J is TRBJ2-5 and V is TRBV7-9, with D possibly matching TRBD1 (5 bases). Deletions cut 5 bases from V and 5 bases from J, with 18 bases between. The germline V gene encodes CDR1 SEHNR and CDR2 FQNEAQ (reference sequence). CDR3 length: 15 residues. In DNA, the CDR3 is TGTGCCAGCAGCGACAACGGCATACCAGGGGAGACCCAGTACTTC. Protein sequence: CASSDNGIPGETQYF.

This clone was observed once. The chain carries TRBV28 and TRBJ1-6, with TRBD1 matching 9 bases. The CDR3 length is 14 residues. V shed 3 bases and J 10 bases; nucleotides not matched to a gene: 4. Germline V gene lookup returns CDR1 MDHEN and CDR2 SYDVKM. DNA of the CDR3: TGTGCCAGCAGTTTCCTGGACAGGGGATCACCCCTCCACTTT. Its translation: CASSFLDRGSPLHF.

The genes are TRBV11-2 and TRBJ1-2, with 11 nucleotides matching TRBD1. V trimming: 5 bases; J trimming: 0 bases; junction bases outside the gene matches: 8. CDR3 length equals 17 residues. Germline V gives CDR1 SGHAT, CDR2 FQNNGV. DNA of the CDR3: TGTGCCAGCAGCCTCGGGACAGGGGGAATAGCTAACTATGGCTACACCTTC. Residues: CASSLGTGGIANYGYTF.

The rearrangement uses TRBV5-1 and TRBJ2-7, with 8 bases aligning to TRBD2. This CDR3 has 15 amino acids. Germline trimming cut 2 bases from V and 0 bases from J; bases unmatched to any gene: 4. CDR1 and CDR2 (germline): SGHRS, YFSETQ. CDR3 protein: CASSFTSGSSYEQYF. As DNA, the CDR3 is TGCGCCAGCAGCTTTACTAGCGGAAGCTCCTACGAGCAGTACTTC. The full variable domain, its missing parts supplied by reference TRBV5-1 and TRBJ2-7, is KAGVTQTPRYLIKTRGQQVTLSCSPISGHRSVSWYQQTPGQGLQFLFEYFSETQRNKGNFPGRFSGRQFSNSRSEMNVSTLELGDSALYLCASSFTSGSSYEQYFGPGTRLTVT.

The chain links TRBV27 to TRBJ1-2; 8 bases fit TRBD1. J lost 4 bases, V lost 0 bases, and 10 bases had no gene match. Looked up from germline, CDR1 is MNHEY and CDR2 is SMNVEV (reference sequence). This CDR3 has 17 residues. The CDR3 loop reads CASSLSRTGQLAYGYTF. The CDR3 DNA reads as TGTGCCAGCAGTTTATCTCGGACAGGGCAGCTCGCCTATGGCTACACCTTC.

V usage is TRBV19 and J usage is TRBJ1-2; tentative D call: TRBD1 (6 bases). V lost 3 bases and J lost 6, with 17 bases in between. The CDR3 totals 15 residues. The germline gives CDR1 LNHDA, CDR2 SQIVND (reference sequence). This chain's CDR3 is CASSMDSGPLDGYTF. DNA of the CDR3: TGTGCCAGTAGTATGGACAGCGGACCACTTGATGGCTACACCTTC.

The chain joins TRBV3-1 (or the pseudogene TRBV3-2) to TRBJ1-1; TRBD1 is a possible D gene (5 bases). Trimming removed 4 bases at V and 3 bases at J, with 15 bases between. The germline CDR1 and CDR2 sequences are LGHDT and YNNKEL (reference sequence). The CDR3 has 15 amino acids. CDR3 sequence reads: CASSPELREYTEAFF. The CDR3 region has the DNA TGTGCCAGCAGCCCCGAACTCAGGGAGTACACTGAAGCTTTCTTT.

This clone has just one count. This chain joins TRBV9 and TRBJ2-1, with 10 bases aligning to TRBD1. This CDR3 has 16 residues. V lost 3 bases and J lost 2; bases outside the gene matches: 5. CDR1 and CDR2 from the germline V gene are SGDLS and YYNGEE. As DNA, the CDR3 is TGTGCCAGCAGCGGACTCGGGACAGGGGCCTACAATGAGCAGTTCTTC. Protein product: CASSGLGTGAYNEQFF.

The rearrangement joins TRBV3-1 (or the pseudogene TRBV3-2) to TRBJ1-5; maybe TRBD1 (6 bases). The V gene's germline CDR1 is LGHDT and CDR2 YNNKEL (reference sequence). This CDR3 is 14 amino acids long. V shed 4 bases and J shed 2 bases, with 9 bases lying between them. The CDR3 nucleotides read TGTGCCAGCAGCCCGGGACAACGCAATCAGCCCCAGCATTTT. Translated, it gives CASSPGQRNQPQHF.

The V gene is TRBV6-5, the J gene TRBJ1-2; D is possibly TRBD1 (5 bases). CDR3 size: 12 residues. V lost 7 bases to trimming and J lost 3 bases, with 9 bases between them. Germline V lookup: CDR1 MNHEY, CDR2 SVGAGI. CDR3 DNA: TGTGCCAGCAAGGGCAGGGACTATGGCTACACCTTC. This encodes CASKGRDYGYTF.

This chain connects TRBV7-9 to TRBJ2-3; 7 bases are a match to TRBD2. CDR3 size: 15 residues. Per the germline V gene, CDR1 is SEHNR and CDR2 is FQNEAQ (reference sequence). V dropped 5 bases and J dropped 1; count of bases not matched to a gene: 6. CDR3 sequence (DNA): TGTGCCAGCAGCGCCGATGGGAGGGGCACAGATACGCAGTATTTT. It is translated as CASSADGRGTDTQYF.

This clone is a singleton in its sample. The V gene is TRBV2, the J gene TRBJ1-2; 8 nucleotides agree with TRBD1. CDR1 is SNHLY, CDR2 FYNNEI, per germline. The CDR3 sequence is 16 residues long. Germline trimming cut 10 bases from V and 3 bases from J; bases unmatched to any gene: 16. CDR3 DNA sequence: TGTGCCACCGAGCCCCCGGACAGGGTAGGGGACTATGGCTACACCTTC. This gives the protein CATEPPDRVGDYGYTF.

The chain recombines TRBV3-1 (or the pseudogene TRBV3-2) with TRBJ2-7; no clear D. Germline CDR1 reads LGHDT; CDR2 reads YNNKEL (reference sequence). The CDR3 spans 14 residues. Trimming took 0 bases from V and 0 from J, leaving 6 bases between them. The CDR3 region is CASSQDAYSYEQYF. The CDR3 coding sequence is TGTGCCAGCAGCCAAGACGCCTACTCCTACGAGCAGTACTTC.